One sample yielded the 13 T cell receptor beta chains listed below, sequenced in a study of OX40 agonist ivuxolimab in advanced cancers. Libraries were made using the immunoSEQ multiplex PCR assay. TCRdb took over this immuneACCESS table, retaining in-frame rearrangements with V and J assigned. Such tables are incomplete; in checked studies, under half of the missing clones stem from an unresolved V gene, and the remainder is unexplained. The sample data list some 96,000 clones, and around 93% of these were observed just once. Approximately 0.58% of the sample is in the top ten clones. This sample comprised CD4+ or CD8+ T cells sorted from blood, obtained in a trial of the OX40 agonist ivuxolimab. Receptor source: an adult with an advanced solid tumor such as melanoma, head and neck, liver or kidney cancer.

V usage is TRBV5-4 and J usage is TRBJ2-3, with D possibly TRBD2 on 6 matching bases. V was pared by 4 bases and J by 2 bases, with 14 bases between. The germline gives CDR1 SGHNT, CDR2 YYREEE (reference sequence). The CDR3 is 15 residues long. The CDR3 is CASSRSGQYTDTQYF. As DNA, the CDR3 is TGTGCCAGCAGCCGTAGCGGACAATACACAGATACGCAGTATTTT.

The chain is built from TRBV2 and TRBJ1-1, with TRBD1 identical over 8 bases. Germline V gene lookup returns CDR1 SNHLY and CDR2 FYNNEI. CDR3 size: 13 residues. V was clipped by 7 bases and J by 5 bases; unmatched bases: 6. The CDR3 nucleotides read TGTGCCAGCACTCAGGGGGCCGGAACTGAAGCTTTCTTT. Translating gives CASTQGAGTEAFF.

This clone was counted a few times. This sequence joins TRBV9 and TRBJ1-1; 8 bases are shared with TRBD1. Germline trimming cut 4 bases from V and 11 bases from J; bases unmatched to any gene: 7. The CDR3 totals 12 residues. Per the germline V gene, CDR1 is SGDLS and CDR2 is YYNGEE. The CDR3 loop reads CASSTGQGRAFF. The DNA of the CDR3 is TGTGCCAGCAGCACCGGACAGGGTCGGGCTTTCTTT.

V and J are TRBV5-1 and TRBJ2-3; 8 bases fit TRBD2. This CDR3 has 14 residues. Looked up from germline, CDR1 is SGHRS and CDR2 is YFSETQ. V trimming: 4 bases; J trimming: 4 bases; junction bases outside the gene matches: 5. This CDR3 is CASSAGLAADTQYF. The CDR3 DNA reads TGCGCCAGCAGCGCCGGACTAGCAGCAGATACGCAGTATTTT.

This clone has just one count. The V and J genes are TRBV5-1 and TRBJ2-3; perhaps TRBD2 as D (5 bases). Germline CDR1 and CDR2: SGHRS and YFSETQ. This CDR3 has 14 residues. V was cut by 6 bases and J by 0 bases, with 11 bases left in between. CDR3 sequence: CASNEGTSTDTQYF. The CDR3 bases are TGCGCCAGCAATGAGGGCACTAGCACAGATACGCAGTATTTT. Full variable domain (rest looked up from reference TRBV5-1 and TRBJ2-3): KAGVTQTPRYLIKTRGQQVTLSCSPISGHRSVSWYQQTPGQGLQFLFEYFSETQRNKGNFPGRFSGRQFSNSRSEMNVSTLELGDSALYLCASNEGTSTDTQYFGPGTRLTVL.

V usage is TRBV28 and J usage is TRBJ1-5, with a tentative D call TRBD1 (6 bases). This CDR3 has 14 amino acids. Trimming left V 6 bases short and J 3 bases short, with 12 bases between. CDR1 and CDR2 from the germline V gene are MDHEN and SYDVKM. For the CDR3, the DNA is TGTGCCAGCAGGGCGGGACACTTCAATCAGCCCCAGCATTTT. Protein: CASRAGHFNQPQHF.

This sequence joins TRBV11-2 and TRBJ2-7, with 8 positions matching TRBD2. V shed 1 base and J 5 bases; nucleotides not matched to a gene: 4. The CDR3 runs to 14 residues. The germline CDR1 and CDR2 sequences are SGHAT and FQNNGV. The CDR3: CASSLAGGPDEQYF. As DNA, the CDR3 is TGTGCCAGCAGCTTAGCGGGAGGGCCCGACGAGCAGTACTTC.

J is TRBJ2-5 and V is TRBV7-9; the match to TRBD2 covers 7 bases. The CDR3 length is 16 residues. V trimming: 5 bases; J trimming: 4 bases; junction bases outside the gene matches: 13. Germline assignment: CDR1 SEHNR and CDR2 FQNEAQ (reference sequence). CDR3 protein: CASSANRGDLGETQYF. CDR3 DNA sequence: TGTGCCAGCAGCGCAAACCGGGGGGATTTGGGAGAGACCCAGTACTTC.

The CDR3 protein is CASSVVGAGTDTQYF. In nucleotides, the CDR3 is TGTGCCAGCAGCGTAGTGGGGGCGGGCACAGATACGCAGTATTTT. The chain combines TRBV9 with TRBJ2-3; a possible D gene is TRBD1 (6 bases). The V end was cut by 0 bases, the J end by 1 base, with 9 bases between. The germline gives CDR1 SGDLS, CDR2 YYNGEE. CDR3 size: 15 residues.

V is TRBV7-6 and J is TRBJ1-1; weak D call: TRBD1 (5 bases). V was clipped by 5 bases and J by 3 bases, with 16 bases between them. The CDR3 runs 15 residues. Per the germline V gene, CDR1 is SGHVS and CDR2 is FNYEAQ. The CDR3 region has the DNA TGTGCCAGCAGCACCATCGGCAGGGACGACACTGAAGCTTTCTTT. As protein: CASSTIGRDDTEAFF.

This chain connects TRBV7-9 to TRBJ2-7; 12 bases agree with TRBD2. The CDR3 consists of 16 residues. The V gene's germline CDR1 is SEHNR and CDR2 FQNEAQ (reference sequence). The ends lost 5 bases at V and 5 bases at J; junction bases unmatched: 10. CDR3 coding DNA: TGTGCCAGCAGCCCGACTAGCGGGAGAGGTCTGGACGAGCAGTACTTC. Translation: CASSPTSGRGLDEQYF.

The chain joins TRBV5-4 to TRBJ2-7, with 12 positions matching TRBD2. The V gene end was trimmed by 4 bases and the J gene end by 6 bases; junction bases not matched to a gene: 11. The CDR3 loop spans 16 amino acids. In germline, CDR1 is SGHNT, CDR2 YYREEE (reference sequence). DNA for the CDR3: TGTGCCAGCAGCCCGAGGCTAGCGGGAGGGCCCGGCGAGCAGTACTTC. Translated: CASSPRLAGGPGEQYF.

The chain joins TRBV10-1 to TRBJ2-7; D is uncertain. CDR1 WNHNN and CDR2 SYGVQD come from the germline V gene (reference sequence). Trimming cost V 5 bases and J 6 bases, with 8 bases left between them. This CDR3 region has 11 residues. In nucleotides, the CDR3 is TGCGCCAGCAGTCAAACGGCCGAGCAGTACTTC. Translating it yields CASSQTAEQYF.